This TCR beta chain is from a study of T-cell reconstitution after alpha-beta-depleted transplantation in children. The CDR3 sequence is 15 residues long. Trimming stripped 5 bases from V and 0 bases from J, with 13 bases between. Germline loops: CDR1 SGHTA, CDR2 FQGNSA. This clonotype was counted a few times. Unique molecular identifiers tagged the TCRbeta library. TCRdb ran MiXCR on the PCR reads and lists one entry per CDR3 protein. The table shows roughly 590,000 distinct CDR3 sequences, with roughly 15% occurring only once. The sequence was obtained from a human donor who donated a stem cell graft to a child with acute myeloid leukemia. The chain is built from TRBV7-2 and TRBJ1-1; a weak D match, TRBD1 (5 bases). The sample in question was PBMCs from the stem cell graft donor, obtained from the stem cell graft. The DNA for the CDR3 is TGTGCCAGCAGCGGACAACAGATTCTGAACACTGAAGCTTTCTTT. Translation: CASSGQQILNTEAFF.